One sample yielded the 12 T cell receptor beta chains listed below, sequenced in a study of T cells in women clearing cervical HPV infection. The data were produced by immunoSEQ multiplex PCR, yet TCRdb's version contains in-frame clones alone and is incomplete. This table holds about 36,000 clones. Sequencing was carried out using blood buffy coat. These receptor sequences come from a woman between 18 and 70 years old with a cervical HPV16 infection that either progressed to CIN3+ or cleared (not recorded which).

Comments on this clone: The DNA ends 3 residues before the CDR3 does, and the rest of the CDR3 is filled in from the germline J gene. This chain joins TRBV20-1 and TRBJ2-5; TRBD2 aligns across 9 bases. The CDR3 loop spans 15 amino acids. Germline values: CDR1 DFQATT, CDR2 SNEGSKA (reference sequence). The J segment lost 5 bases and the V segment lost 3 bases, leaving 10 bases of the junction unmatched. The CDR3 sequence is CSASSLAGARETQYF. The CDR3 DNA, read in part, is TGCAGTGCTAGTAGTTTAGCGGGGGCGCGGGAGACC.

Concerning this clone: Coverage ceases 3 residues before the CDR3 finishes, and the germline J gene fills in the end. The chain joins TRBV19 to TRBJ1-4; no reliable D call. Trimming removed 7 bases from V and 0 bases from J, with 15 bases in between. Germline values: CDR1 LNHDA, CDR2 SQIVND (reference sequence). The CDR3 sequence is 16 residues long. The CDR3 loop reads CASTPRSGATNEKLFF. CDR3 bases read: TGTGCCAGTACCCCCCGGAGCGGTGCAACTAATGAAAAA.

Note on this clone: The sequenced fragment ends 3 residues before the CDR3 boundary, so the rest is inferred from the germline J gene. The gene calls are TRBV29-1 and TRBJ2-5, with D maybe TRBD1 (6 bases). Per germline, CDR1 SQVTM and CDR2 ANQGSEA. The CDR3 runs 15 residues. Trimming left V 1 base short and J 3 bases short, with 15 bases between. The covered CDR3 bases are TGCAGCGTTGAAGGGGTTGGGGGCGCAAAAGAGACC. Amino acids: CSVEGVGGAKET. The whole CDR3 reads CSVEGVGGAKETQYF.

To note about this clone: The CDR3 end is not reached by the read, which stops 3 residues before it; the germline J gene fills it in. The chain joins TRBV11-2 to TRBJ2-7, with 9 bases that match TRBD1. After removal of 5 bases from V and 6 bases from J, the junction contained 8 bases not matched to a gene. This CDR3 is built from 14 residues. In germline, CDR1 is SGHAT, CDR2 FQNNGV. CDR3 sequence reads: CASSLTGTGTEQYF. The CDR3 DNA, read in part, is TGTGCCAGCAGCCTGACCGGGACAGGGACCGAG.

A remark on this clone: The read halts 3 residues ahead of the CDR3 end, with the missing end drawn from the germline J gene. The V gene is TRBV6-2 or TRBV6-3, the J gene TRBJ1-5; 7 bases are shared with TRBD1. Unmatched junction bases numbered 12, after V lost 7 bases and J lost 3 bases. CDR3 size: 16 residues. The germline V gene has CDR1 MNHEY and CDR2 SVGEGT. The CDR3 loop is CASNSRDRHPNQPQHF. The CDR3 DNA, read in part, is TGTGCCAGCAACTCCCGGGACAGACACCCCAATCAGCCC.

On this clone: With the read ending 3 residues before the CDR3 end, the germline J gene is used to fill in that end. The V call is TRBV18, the J call TRBJ1-3, with 9 bases fitting TRBD1. Losses at the gene ends were 6 bases for V and 6 bases for J; bases not matched to a gene: 9. The germline gives CDR1 KGHSH, CDR2 LQKENI. The CDR3 consists of 15 residues. CDR3 sequence reads: CASSPPGTGLNTIYF. CDR3 bases read: TGTGCCAGCTCGCCTCCCGGGACAGGGTTAAACACC.

As regards this clone: The read stops 3 residues short of the end of the CDR3; the missing end is completed from the germline J gene. V is TRBV28 and J is TRBJ1-1, with TRBD1 identical over 9 bases. Germline loops: CDR1 MDHEN, CDR2 SYDVKM. The CDR3 extends over 15 amino acids. Unmatched junction bases numbered 8, after V lost 5 bases and J lost 4 bases. The DNA read from the CDR3 is TGTGCCAGCAGTCGCGACAGGGGGTCGGGCACTGAA. Protein product: CASSRDRGSGTE. The full CDR3 sequence reads CASSRDRGSGTEAFF.

A remark on this clone: The CDR3 extends 3 residues past the end of the read, so its final part is completed from the germline J gene. The chain combines TRBV18 with TRBJ2-1; TRBD1 might be the D (6 bases). This CDR3 contains 14 residues. Trimming shortened V by 2 bases and J by 5 bases, and 10 bases separated the two germline ends. The V gene's germline CDR1 is KGHSH and CDR2 LQKENI. CDR3 loop: CASSPRDIDNEQFF. CDR3 DNA, as far as it was read: TGTGCCAGCTCACCAAGGGACATAGACAATGAG.

Comments on this clone: The read is 3 residues too short to cover the CDR3 end, so that end is filled in from the germline J gene. This chain connects TRBV7-9 to TRBJ2-3, with D perhaps TRBD1 (6 bases). CDR1 is SEHNR and CDR2 is FQNEAQ in the germline V gene (reference sequence). The CDR3 covers 15 residues. CDR3 DNA, as far as it was read: TGTGCCAGCAGCTGGGGGAGTGGGGGCCAAGAGACG. It encodes CASSWGSGGQET. The entire CDR3 protein reads CASSWGSGGQETQYF.

CDR3 bases read: TGTGCCAGCTCACCACCCCTCCCAGGGTATGCAGATACC. This gives the protein CASSPPLPGYADT. The full-length CDR3 reads as CASSPPLPGYADTYTF. The chain has TRBV18 and TRBJ1-2; D might be TRBD1 (5 bases). The DNA ends 3 residues before the CDR3 does, and the rest of the CDR3 is filled in from the germline J gene. From germline, CDR1 is KGHSH and CDR2 LQKENI. This CDR3 has 16 amino acids.

For this clone: The sequence runs out 3 residues before the end of the CDR3; the remainder is reconstructed from the germline J gene. The gene calls are TRBV19 and TRBJ2-1; no reliable D call. Trimming took off 4 bases at V and 9 bases at J, with 13 bases between the two ends. The CDR3 sequence is 13 residues long. Germline CDR1 and CDR2: LNHDA and SQIVND (reference sequence). CDR3 bases read: TGTGCCAGTAGTACCGCACGGGTCCGTGAG. This encodes CASSTARVRE. Given in full, the CDR3 is CASSTARVREQFF.

Concerning this clone itself: The observed sequence ends 3 residues before the CDR3 terminus, with the missing tail filled in from the germline J gene. The chain couples TRBV15 to TRBJ2-7, with 7 bases lining up with TRBD2. Per the germline V gene, CDR1 is LNHNV and CDR2 is YYDKDF (reference sequence). V was clipped by 1 base and J by 2 bases; unmatched bases: 2. The CDR3 is 14 amino acids. CDR3 DNA, as far as it was read: TGTGCCACCAGCAGAGGACTAGCCCCCTACGAG. This translates into CATSRGLAPYE. The entire CDR3 protein is CATSRGLAPYEQYF. Complete variable domain (other parts from reference TRBV15 and TRBJ2-7): DAMVIQNPRYQVTQFGKPVTLSCSQTLNHNVMYWYQQKSSQAPKLLFHYYDKDFNNEADTPDNFQSRRPNTSFCFLDIRSPGLGDTAMYLCATSRGLAPYEQYFGPGTRLTVT.